These 8 T cell receptor beta chains were sequenced from one sample in a study of blood T cell repertoires in COVID-19. Libraries were prepared by immunoSEQ multiplex PCR; TCRdb keeps only in-frame clonotypes and omits some of them. The sample contains roughly 150,000 clones, approximately 81% of which appear only once. Material: PBMCs or T cells enriched from blood (not recorded which). The source of these receptors is a woman aged 40 to 50 with acute COVID-19.

The genes are TRBV3-1 (or the pseudogene TRBV3-2) and TRBJ1-3, with no clear D. Germline V lookup: CDR1 LGHDT, CDR2 YNNKEL (reference sequence). The V gene lost 1 base and the J gene lost 0 bases, with 7 bases spanning the gap. This CDR3 contains 15 residues. CDR3 protein: CASSQVYISGNTIYF. The CDR3 DNA sequence: TGTGCCAGCAGCCAAGTTTACATCTCTGGAAACACCATATATTTT.

The J gene is TRBJ2-5, the V gene TRBV5-1, with D hard to call. With 4 bases removed from V and 4 bases from J, the gap between germline ends came to 17 bases. Germline-derived CDR1 and CDR2 are SGHRS and YFSETQ. The CDR3 is 15 residues long. The CDR3 DNA reads as TGCGCCAGCAGCCCGGCGGCGCCGAGTTTAGAGACCCAGTACTTC. Its translation: CASSPAAPSLETQYF.

The CDR3: CASSFTSGSFYF. CDR3 sequence (DNA): TGTGCCAGCAGTTTCACTAGCGGGAGTTTTTATTTT. The V and J genes are TRBV11-2 and TRBJ2-3; TRBD2 matches 11 bases. Germline CDR1 and CDR2: SGHAT and FQNNGV. The CDR3 loop spans 12 amino acids. Trimming removed 6 bases from V and 15 bases from J; junction bases left unmatched: 8.

V and J are TRBV6-6 and TRBJ1-1, with TRBD1 matching over 11 bases. The V gene end was trimmed by 4 bases and the J gene end by 5 bases; junction bases not matched to a gene: 6. The CDR3 is 15 residues long. Germline CDR1 is MNHNY and CDR2 is SVGAGI (reference sequence). The CDR3 sequence: CASSSRGQGETEAFF. The DNA of the CDR3 is TGTGCCAGCAGTTCCAGGGGACAGGGGGAGACTGAAGCTTTCTTT.

V is TRBV19 and J is TRBJ1-4; D is uncertain. There are 15 residues in the CDR3. Trimming took 3 bases from V and 4 from J, leaving 12 bases between them. Germline CDR1 reads LNHDA; CDR2 reads SQIVND (reference sequence). The CDR3 DNA is TGTGCCAGTAGTATCCCCCCCCTTTTTAATGAAAAACTGTTTTTT. Translating it yields CASSIPPLFNEKLFF.

The V and J genes are TRBV2 and TRBJ2-7; D gene uncertain. The ends were cut back, 7 bases at V and 4 bases at J, with 23 bases in the middle. Germline V gene lookup returns CDR1 SNHLY and CDR2 FYNNEI. CDR3 length: 16 amino acids. CDR3 in DNA: TGTGCCAGCATCCAGTCACGCATAGCTTTAACTTACGAGCAGTACGTC. Protein product: CASIQSRIALTYEQYV.

V is TRBV5-4 and J is TRBJ2-3, with 10 bases that match TRBD2. The CDR3 sequence is 14 residues long. J gave up 5 bases and V 4 bases, and 4 bases lay outside the gene matches. CDR1 SGHNT and CDR2 YYREEE come from the germline V gene (reference sequence). The CDR3 here is CASSDRLAGDTQYF. CDR3 sequence (DNA): TGTGCCAGCAGCGATCGACTAGCGGGAGATACGCAGTATTTT.

This sequence joins TRBV9 and TRBJ1-1, with 10 bases that match TRBD1. The CDR3 runs 16 residues. Germline V gives CDR1 SGDLS, CDR2 YYNGEE. After removal of 3 bases from V and 1 base from J, the junction contained 6 bases not matched to a gene. The CDR3 here is CASSGGTGVGNTEAFF. For the CDR3, the DNA is TGTGCCAGCAGCGGGGGGACAGGGGTAGGGAACACTGAAGCTTTCTTT.